These 15 T cell receptor beta chains share one sample of origin, sequenced in a study of T cell responses to AZD1222 COVID-19 vaccine. The table came from immunoSEQ multiplex PCR; TCRdb's copy has only in-frame clones and leaves some out. The data contain about 140,000 clones, just under 95% of them singletons. Sequenced here: peripheral blood, sampled on day 0 of AZD1222 vaccination. These TCRs come from an adult in good health.

The rearrangement uses TRBV27 and TRBJ2-5, with 16 bases fitting TRBD2. The CDR3 covers 20 residues. Germline CDR1 reads MNHEY; CDR2 reads SMNVEV (reference sequence). The junction had 18 bases not matched to a gene; V was cut back by 5 bases and J by 6 bases. CDR3 sequence reads: CASSPFKGLAGGPGWKTQYF. CDR3 in DNA: TGTGCCAGCAGTCCCTTTAAGGGACTAGCGGGAGGGCCTGGGTGGAAGACCCAGTACTTC.

This clone was found once. This chain links TRBV5-1 with TRBJ1-2; a possible D gene is TRBD1 (5 bases). Germline loops: CDR1 SGHRS, CDR2 YFSETQ. The V end lost 4 bases, the J end lost 1 base, and 11 bases lay between the germline ends. This CDR3 has 14 residues. In nucleotides, the CDR3 is TGCGCCAGCAGCCTTTCAGGGAATAACTATGGCTACACCTTC. Protein sequence: CASSLSGNNYGYTF.

This rearrangement joins TRBV18 to TRBJ2-2, with 13 bases aligning to TRBD2. This CDR3 has 16 amino acids. Germline CDR1 and CDR2: KGHSH and LQKENI. V lost 0 bases to trimming and J lost 8 bases; unmatched junction nucleotides: 3. In DNA, the CDR3 is TGTGCCAGCTCACCACCGGGACTAGCGGGATTGGGGGAGCTGTTTTTT. Protein: CASSPPGLAGLGELFF.

This clone appeared a single time. V and J are TRBV28 and TRBJ2-2, with D uncertain. CDR1 MDHEN and CDR2 SYDVKM come from the germline V gene. This CDR3 is 15 amino acids long. The V end was cut by 2 bases, the J end by 4 bases, with 11 bases between. The CDR3 sequence is CASSLEVPSTGELFF. CDR3 nucleotide sequence: TGTGCCAGCAGTTTAGAAGTCCCATCCACCGGGGAGCTGTTTTTT.

The V and J genes are TRBV6-5 and TRBJ1-2; tentative D call: TRBD1 (6 bases). CDR3 size: 15 residues. The V gene lost 6 bases and the J gene lost 0 bases, with 14 bases spanning the gap. Germline V gene sequence: CDR1 MNHEY, CDR2 SVGAGI. Here the CDR3 DNA reads TGTGCCAGCAGGCCCACGTGGGGGCCTAACTATGGCTACACCTTC. The encoded protein is CASRPTWGPNYGYTF.

The genes are TRBV6-5 and TRBJ2-7; D might be TRBD1 (5 bases). Trimming took off 5 bases at V and 7 bases at J, with 21 bases between the two ends. Germline-derived CDR1 and CDR2 are MNHEY and SVGAGI. The length of the CDR3 is 15 residues. As DNA, the CDR3 is TGTGCCAGCAGTCACAACACAATAGACAGATGGGAGCAGTACTTC. It codes for CASSHNTIDRWEQYF.

This rearrangement joins TRBV12-3 or TRBV12-4 to TRBJ1-1, with TRBD1 as a possible D gene (5 bases). Trimming removed 6 bases from V and 4 bases from J, with 9 bases in between. The CDR3 has 12 amino acids. CDR3 sequence (DNA): TGTGCCAGCAGCCGGGACCGCACTGAAGCTTTCTTT. Translating it yields CASSRDRTEAFF.

The chain employs TRBV28 and TRBJ1-3; D might be TRBD1 (5 bases). Trimming pared 7 bases from V and 0 bases from J, leaving 13 bases between. This CDR3 region has 15 residues. Per the germline V gene, CDR1 is MDHEN and CDR2 is SYDVKM. CDR3 sequence reads: CASTSGKFSGNTIYF. The CDR3 nucleotides read TGTGCCAGCACCTCAGGGAAATTCTCTGGAAACACCATATATTTT.

This rearrangement joins TRBV5-5 to TRBJ2-3; 13 bases agree with TRBD2. CDR3 size: 16 residues. Germline CDR1 and CDR2: SGHKS and YYEKEE (reference sequence). Unmatched junction bases numbered 5, after V lost 3 bases and J lost 4 bases. The CDR3 DNA reads TGTGCCAGCAGCTGGGGGACTAGCGGGGTTCCAGATACGCAGTATTTT. It is translated as CASSWGTSGVPDTQYF.

The chain joins TRBV7-2 to TRBJ1-1; 9 bases fit TRBD1. The CDR3 runs to 17 residues. The trim removed 0 bases at V and 0 bases at J, leaving 5 bases unmatched. The germline V gene encodes CDR1 SGHTA and CDR2 FQGNSA. The CDR3 nucleotides read TGTGCCAGCAGCTTAGCGAGACAGGGGGGGATGAACACTGAAGCTTTCTTT. Encoded protein: CASSLARQGGMNTEAFF.

The genes are TRBV20-1 and TRBJ2-1, with 11 bases matching TRBD2. From germline, CDR1 is DFQATT and CDR2 SNEGSKA (reference sequence). This CDR3 has 14 amino acids. J was trimmed by 9 bases and V by 3 bases; bases with no gene match: 7. CDR3 nucleotide sequence: TGCAGTGCTAGTTCGCCTAGCGGGAGGATTGAGCAGTTCTTC. As protein: CSASSPSGRIEQFF.

This clone was observed a single time. The rearrangement joins TRBV14 to TRBJ2-1; 8 nucleotides match TRBD1. With 4 bases clipped from V and 7 bases from J, the junction kept 9 bases outside the gene matches. CDR3 length: 15 residues. The germline V gene has CDR1 SGHDN and CDR2 FVKESK. This CDR3 is CASSPYQGAENEQFF. CDR3 sequence (DNA): TGTGCCAGCAGCCCTTATCAGGGGGCAGAGAATGAGCAGTTCTTC. Looking up the rest from reference TRBV14 and TRBJ2-1 gives the full variable domain: EAGVTQFPSHSVIEKGQTVTLRCDPISGHDNLYWYRRVMGKEIKFLLHFVKESKQDESGMPNNRFLAERTGGTYSTLKVQPAELEDSGVYFCASSPYQGAENEQFFGPGTRLTVL.

This sequence joins TRBV2 and TRBJ1-2, with D unresolved. Trimming took 7 bases from V and 4 from J, leaving 16 bases between them. The CDR3 has 14 amino acids. CDR1 is SNHLY, CDR2 FYNNEI, per germline. The CDR3 here is CASNSGELLYGYTF. CDR3 sequence (DNA): TGTGCCAGCAATAGTGGGGAGCTGCTCTATGGCTACACCTTC.

The chain uses TRBV27 and TRBJ1-1; D gene unclear. This CDR3 region has 13 residues. Per the germline V gene, CDR1 is MNHEY and CDR2 is SMNVEV (reference sequence). Between the trimmed V and J ends, which lost 1 base and 4 bases, there was a span of 7 bases. The CDR3 region is CASSLFRGTEAFF. CDR3 sequence (DNA): TGTGCCAGCAGTTTATTCCGGGGCACTGAAGCTTTCTTT.

This chain joins TRBV7-9 and TRBJ2-5; 10 nucleotides agree with TRBD1. V dropped 5 bases and J dropped 4; count of bases not matched to a gene: 13. CDR3 size: 17 residues. Germline values: CDR1 SEHNR, CDR2 FQNEAQ (reference sequence). This chain's CDR3 is CASSPIAGTGVRETQYF. In DNA, the CDR3 is TGTGCCAGCAGCCCTATAGCGGGGACAGGGGTTCGAGAGACCCAGTACTTC. The variable domain in full, completed from reference TRBV7-9 and TRBJ2-5, reads DTGVSQNPRHKITKRGQNVTFRCDPISEHNRLYWYRQTLGQGPEFLTYFQNEAQLEKSRLLSDRFSAERPKGSFSTLEIQRTEQGDSAMYLCASSPIAGTGVRETQYFGPGTRLLVL.